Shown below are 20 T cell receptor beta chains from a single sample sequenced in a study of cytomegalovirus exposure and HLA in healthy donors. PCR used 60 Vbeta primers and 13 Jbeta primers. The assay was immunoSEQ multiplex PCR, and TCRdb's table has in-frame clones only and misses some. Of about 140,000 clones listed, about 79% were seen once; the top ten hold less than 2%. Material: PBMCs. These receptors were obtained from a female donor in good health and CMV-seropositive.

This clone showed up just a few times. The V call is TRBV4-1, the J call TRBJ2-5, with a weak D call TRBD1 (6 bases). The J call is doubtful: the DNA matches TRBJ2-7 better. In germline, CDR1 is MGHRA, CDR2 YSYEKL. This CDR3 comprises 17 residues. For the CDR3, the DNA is TGCGCCAGCAGCCAAGGAATCCCTCACAGGGAAACCTACGAGCAGTACTTC. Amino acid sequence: CASSQGIPHRETYEQYF.

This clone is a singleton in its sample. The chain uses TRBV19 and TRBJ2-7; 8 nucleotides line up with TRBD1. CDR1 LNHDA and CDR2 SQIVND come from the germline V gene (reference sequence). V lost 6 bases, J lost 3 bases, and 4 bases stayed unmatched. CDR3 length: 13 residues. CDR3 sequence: CASRSGTGYEQYF. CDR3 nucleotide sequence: TGTGCCAGTAGGTCCGGGACAGGCTACGAGCAGTACTTC.

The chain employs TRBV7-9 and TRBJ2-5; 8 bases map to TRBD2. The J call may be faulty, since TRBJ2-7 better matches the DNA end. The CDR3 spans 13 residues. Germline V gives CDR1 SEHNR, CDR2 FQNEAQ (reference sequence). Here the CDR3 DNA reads TGTGCCAGCAGTACCGGGACTAGCTACGAGCAGTACTTC. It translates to CASSTGTSYEQYF.

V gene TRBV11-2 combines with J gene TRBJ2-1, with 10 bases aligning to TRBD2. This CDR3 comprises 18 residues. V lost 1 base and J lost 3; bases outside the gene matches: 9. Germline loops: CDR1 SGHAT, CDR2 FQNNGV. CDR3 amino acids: CASSLGSGRPKYYNEQFF. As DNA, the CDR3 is TGTGCCAGCAGCTTAGGTAGCGGGAGGCCCAAATACTACAATGAGCAGTTCTTC.

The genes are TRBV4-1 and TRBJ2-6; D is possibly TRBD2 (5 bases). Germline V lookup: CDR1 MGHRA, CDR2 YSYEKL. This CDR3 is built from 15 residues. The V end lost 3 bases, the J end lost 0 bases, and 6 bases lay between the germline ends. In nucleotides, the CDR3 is TGCGCCAGCAGCCAGAGGGTCTCTGGGGCCAACGTCCTGACTTTC. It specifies CASSQRVSGANVLTF.

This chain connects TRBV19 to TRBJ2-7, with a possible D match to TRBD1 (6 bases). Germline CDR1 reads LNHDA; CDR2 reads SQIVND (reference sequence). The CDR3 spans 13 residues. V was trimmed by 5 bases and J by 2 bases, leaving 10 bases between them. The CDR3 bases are TGTGCCAGTAGTGACAGGACAGCCTACGAGCAGTACTTC. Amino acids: CASSDRTAYEQYF.

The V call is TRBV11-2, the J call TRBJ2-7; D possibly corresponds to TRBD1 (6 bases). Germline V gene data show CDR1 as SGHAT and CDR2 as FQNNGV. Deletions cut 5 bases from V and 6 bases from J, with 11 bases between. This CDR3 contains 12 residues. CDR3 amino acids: CASSNPGVEQYF. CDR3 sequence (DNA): TGTGCCAGCAGCAACCCAGGGGTCGAGCAGTACTTC.

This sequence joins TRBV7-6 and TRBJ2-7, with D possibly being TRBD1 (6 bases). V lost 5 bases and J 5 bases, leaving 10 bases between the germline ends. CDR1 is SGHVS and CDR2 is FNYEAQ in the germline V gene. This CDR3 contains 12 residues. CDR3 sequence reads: CASSPTGNEQYF. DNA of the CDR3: TGTGCCAGCAGCCCAACAGGGAACGAGCAGTACTTC.

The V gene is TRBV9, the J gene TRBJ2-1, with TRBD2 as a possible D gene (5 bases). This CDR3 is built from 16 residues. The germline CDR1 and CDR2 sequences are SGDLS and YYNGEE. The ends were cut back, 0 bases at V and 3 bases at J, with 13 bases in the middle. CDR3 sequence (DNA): TGTGCCAGCAGCGTAGCGGGTCGGGGTGACTACAATGAGCAGTTCTTC. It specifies CASSVAGRGDYNEQFF.

The CDR3 coding sequence is TGCAGCGTTGAACTGGGACAGGGCCCGCAGTATTTT. It specifies CSVELGQGPQYF. The V call is TRBV29-1, the J call TRBJ2-3; 9 bases align to TRBD1. The germline CDR1 and CDR2 sequences are SQVTM and ANQGSEA. V was pared by 2 bases and J by 10 bases, with 4 bases of the junction left unmatched. The CDR3 consists of 12 residues.

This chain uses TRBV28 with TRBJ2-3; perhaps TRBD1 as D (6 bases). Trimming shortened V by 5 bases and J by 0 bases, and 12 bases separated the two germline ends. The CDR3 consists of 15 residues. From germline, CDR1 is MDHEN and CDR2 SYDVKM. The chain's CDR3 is CASSHRDTSTDTQYF. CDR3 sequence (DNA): TGTGCCAGCAGTCACCGGGACACTAGCACAGATACGCAGTATTTT. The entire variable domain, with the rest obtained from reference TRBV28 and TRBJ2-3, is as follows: DVKVTQSSRYLVKRTGEKVFLECVQDMDHENMFWYRQDPGLGLRLIYFSYDVKMKEKGDIPEGYSVSREKKERFSLILESASTNQTSMYLCASSHRDTSTDTQYFGPGTRLTVL.

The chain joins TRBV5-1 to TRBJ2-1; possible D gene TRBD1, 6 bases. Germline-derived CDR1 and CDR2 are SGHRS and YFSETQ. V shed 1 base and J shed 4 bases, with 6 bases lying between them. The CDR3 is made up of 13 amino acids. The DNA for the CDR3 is TGCGCCAGCAGCTTGCAGGGGTACAATGAGCAGTTCTTC. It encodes CASSLQGYNEQFF.

The CDR3 protein is CASSLVPGGGGYTF. CDR3 bases: TGCGCCAGCAGCTTGGTTCCTGGGGGCGGTGGCTACACCTTC. V and J are TRBV5-1 and TRBJ1-2, with a weak D call TRBD1 (6 bases). Germline loops: CDR1 SGHRS, CDR2 YFSETQ. V gave up 0 bases and J gave up 7 bases, with 13 bases separating them. The CDR3 is made up of 14 amino acids.

In DNA, the CDR3 is TGTGCCAGCCAACCGGGACTTGCCTACGAGCAGTACTTC. Translated, it gives CASQPGLAYEQYF. The chain uses TRBV9 and TRBJ2-7; possible D gene TRBD2, 6 bases. V was trimmed by 7 bases and J by 2 bases, leaving 13 bases between them. Per the germline V gene, CDR1 is SGDLS and CDR2 is YYNGEE. CDR3 length: 13 residues.

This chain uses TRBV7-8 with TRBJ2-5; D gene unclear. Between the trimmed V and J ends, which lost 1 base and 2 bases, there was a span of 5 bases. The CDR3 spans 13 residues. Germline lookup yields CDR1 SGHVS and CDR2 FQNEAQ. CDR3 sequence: CASSLGLQETQYF. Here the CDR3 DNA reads TGTGCCAGCAGCTTAGGACTGCAAGAGACCCAGTACTTC.

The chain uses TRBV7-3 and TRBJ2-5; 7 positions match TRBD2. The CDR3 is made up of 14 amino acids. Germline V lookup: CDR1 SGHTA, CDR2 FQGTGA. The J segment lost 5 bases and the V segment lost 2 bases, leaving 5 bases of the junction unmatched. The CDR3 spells CASSLGLVSETQYF. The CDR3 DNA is TGTGCCAGCAGCTTAGGACTAGTATCCGAGACCCAGTACTTC. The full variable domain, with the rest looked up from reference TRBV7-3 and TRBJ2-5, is GAGVSQTPSNKVTEKGKYVELRCDPISGHTALYWYRQSLGQGPEFLIYFQGTGAADDSGLPNDRFFAVRPEGSVSTLKIQRTERGDSAVYLCASSLGLVSETQYFGPGTRLLVL.

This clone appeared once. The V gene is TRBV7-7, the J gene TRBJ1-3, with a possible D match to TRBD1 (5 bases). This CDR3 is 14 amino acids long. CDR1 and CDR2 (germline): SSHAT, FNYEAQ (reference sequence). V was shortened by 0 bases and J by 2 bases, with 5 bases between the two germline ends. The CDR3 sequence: CASSLAGAGNTIYF. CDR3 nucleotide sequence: TGTGCCAGCAGCTTAGCAGGGGCTGGAAACACCATATATTTT.

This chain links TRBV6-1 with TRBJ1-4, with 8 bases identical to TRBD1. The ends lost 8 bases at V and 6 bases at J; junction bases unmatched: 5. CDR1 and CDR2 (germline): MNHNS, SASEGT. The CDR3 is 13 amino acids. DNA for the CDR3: TGTGCCAGCGAGACAGGGGATTATGAAAAACTGTTTTTT. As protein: CASETGDYEKLFF.

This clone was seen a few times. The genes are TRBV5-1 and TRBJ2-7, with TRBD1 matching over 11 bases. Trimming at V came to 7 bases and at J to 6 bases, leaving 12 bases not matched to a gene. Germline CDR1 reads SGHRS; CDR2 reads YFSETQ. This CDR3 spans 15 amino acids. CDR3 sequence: CASARGTGGSREQYF. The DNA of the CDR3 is TGCGCCAGCGCCCGCGGGACAGGGGGGTCCCGCGAGCAGTACTTC.

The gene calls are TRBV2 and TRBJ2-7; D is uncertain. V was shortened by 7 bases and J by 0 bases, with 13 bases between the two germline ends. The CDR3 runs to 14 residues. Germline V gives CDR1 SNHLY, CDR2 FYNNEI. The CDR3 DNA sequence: TGTGCCAGCAAGGTAGCCGGCAGCTCCTACGAGCAGTACTTC. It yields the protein CASKVAGSSYEQYF.